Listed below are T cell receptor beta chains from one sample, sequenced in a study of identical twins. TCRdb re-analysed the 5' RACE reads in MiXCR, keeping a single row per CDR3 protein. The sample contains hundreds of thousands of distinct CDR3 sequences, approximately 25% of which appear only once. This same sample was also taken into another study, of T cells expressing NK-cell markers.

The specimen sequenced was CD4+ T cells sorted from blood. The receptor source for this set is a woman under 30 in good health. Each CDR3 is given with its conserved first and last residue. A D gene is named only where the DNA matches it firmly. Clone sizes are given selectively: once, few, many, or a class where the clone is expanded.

CASSSRPDNEQFF | TGCGCCAGCAGCTCCCGACCGGACAATGAGCAGTTCTTC | TRBV5-1 | few | TRBJ2-1 | .
CASSLAVGSYGYTF | TGCGCCAGCAGCTTGGCCGTCGGGAGCTATGGCTACACCTTC | TRBV5-1 | . | TRBJ1-2 | .
CASSLSGNSYEQYF | TGCGCCAGCAGCTTGTCCGGGAACTCCTACGAGCAGTACTTC | TRBV5-1 | few | TRBJ2-7 | .
CASRWRERGETQYF | TGTGCCAGCAGATGGCGGGAGCGGGGAGAGACCCAGTACTTC | TRBV11-2 | . | TRBJ2-5 | TRBD2
CSLTRVGTYGYTF | TGCAGCCTAACTAGGGTCGGGACCTATGGCTACACCTTC | TRBV20-1 | few | TRBJ1-2 | .
CASSQDLGRGSGYTF | TGCGCCAGCAGCCAAGATCTGGGCAGGGGAAGTGGCTACACCTTC | TRBV4-3 | few | TRBJ1-2 | .
CSAGWGTNQPQHF | TGCAGCGCAGGATGGGGGACTAATCAGCCCCAGCATTTT | TRBV29-1 | few | TRBJ1-5 | .
CSASYQWGDTQYF | TGCAGTGCTAGTTACCAGTGGGGAGATACGCAGTATTTT | TRBV20-1 | . | TRBJ2-3 | .
CSAAKQGSGNTIYF | TGCAGTGCCGCGAAACAGGGTTCGGGAAACACCATATATTTT | TRBV20-1 | few | TRBJ1-3 | .
CASSPRTGDKLFF | TGTGCCAGCAGCCCACGCACGGGCGATAAACTGTTTTTT | TRBV9 | few | TRBJ1-4 | .
CASSLAVAGEYNEQFF | TGTGCCAGCAGCTTGGCGGTAGCGGGAGAATACAATGAGCAGTTCTTC | TRBV7-2 | . | TRBJ2-1 | TRBD2
CSASWGLSYEQYF | TGCAGTGCTAGCTGGGGCCTCTCCTACGAGCAGTACTTC | TRBV20-1 | few | TRBJ2-7 | .
CASSSGRNNSPLHF | TGTGCCAGCAGCTCCGGGAGGAATAATTCACCCCTCCACTTT | TRBV12-3/TRBV12-4 | many | TRBJ1-6 | .
CSVDRGEETQYF | TGCAGCGTTGATCGCGGGGAAGAGACCCAGTACTTC | TRBV29-1 | many | TRBJ2-5 | .
CSARDLGRPGVTDTQYF | TGCAGTGCTAGAGATCTGGGCCGACCGGGGGTTACAGATACGCAGTATTTT | TRBV20-1 | . | TRBJ2-3 | .
CASSLLTSSNEQFF | TGTGCCAGCAGCCTCCTGACTAGCTCCAATGAGCAGTTCTTC | TRBV7-2 | few | TRBJ2-1 | TRBD2
CASRTRGETGELFF | TGTGCCAGCAGAACTAGAGGGGAAACCGGGGAGCTGTTTTTT | TRBV12-3/TRBV12-4 | few | TRBJ2-2 | .
CASILYSNRALAFF | TGTGCCAGCATTCTGTATTCCAACAGGGCTTTGGCTTTCTTT | TRBV6-1 | few | TRBJ1-1 | .
CASSVSGRAGDTQYF | TGTGCCAGCAGTGTTAGCGGGAGGGCCGGGGATACGCAGTATTTT | TRBV2 | . | TRBJ2-3 | TRBD2
CSTGTGAYEQYF | TGCAGTACCGGGACAGGGGCCTACGAGCAGTACTTC | TRBV20-1 | . | TRBJ2-7 | TRBD1
CASSTGSLDTQYF | TGTGCCAGCAGCACCGGGAGCCTGGATACGCAGTATTTT | TRBV12-3/TRBV12-4 | few | TRBJ2-3 | .
CASSQVPETQYF | TGTGCCAGCAGCCAGGTCCCCGAGACCCAGTACTTC | TRBV7-9 | . | TRBJ2-5 | .
CASSLGAGGVYEQYF | TGCGCCAGCAGCTTGGGGGCGGGCGGTGTCTACGAGCAGTACTTC | TRBV5-1 | few | TRBJ2-7 | .
CASSQDGGGLGTDTQYF | TGCGCCAGCAGCCAAGATGGAGGCGGACTGGGCACAGATACGCAGTATTTT | TRBV4-3 | . | TRBJ2-3 | .
CSASYPGTGELFF | TGCAGTGCTAGTTACCCCGGGACCGGGGAGCTGTTTTTT | TRBV20-1 | few | TRBJ2-2 | .
CASSPPGLAGGETQYF | TGTGCCAGCAGTCCACCGGGACTAGCGGGGGGAGAGACCCAGTACTTC | TRBV12-3/TRBV12-4 | . | TRBJ2-5 | TRBD2
CASSQEISGLHEAFF | TGCGCCAGCAGCCAAGAGATTAGTGGGCTTCATGAAGCTTTCTTT | TRBV4-3 | few | TRBJ1-1 | .
CASTVEYEQYF | TGTGCCAGCACGGTCGAGTACGAGCAGTACTTC | TRBV2 | . | TRBJ2-7 | .
CASSLRSGGRSGANVLTF | TGCGCCAGCAGCTTGAGGTCGGGAGGGAGGTCTGGGGCCAACGTCCTGACTTTC | TRBV5-1 | . | TRBJ2-6 | TRBD2
CASSPPAPESYEQYF | TGTGCCAGCTCACCTCCGGCACCTGAGTCCTACGAGCAGTACTTC | TRBV18 | . | TRBJ2-7 | .
CASSHLDGTPEQFF | TGTGCCAGCAGCCATTTAGACGGGACACCTGAGCAGTTCTTC | TRBV3-1 | . | TRBJ2-1 | .
CASSRTFNVDEQFF | TGCGCCAGCAGCCGGACCTTCAACGTCGATGAGCAGTTCTTC | TRBV5-1 | once | TRBJ2-1 | .
CASSDPGTQSRPTEAFF | TGTGCCAGCAGCGACCCCGGGACACAATCTCGTCCCACTGAAGCTTTCTTT | TRBV6-2/TRBV6-3 | . | TRBJ1-1 | .
CASSQDGGGGYEQYF | TGTGCCAGCAGCCAAGATGGTGGGGGCGGCTACGAGCAGTACTTC | TRBV4-2 | . | TRBJ2-7 | .
CASSFLAGAPTDTQYF | TGCGCCAGCAGCTTTTTAGCGGGGGCTCCGACAGATACGCAGTATTTT | TRBV5-1 | once | TRBJ2-3 | TRBD2
CASSYRGLWAQQETQYF | TGTGCCAGCAGTTACCGGGGCCTATGGGCCCAGCAAGAGACCCAGTACTTC | TRBV6-5 | few | TRBJ2-5 | .
CASSDPGGEQYF | TGCGCCAGCAGCGACCCGGGCGGCGAGCAGTACTTC | TRBV5-1 | few | TRBJ2-7 | .
CASSSRLARGYEQYF | TGTGCCAGCTCATCCCGACTAGCGAGGGGATACGAGCAGTACTTC | TRBV6-1 | . | TRBJ2-7 | TRBD2
CASSLPGMDTEAFF | TGTGCCAGCAGTTTACCGGGGATGGACACTGAAGCTTTCTTT | TRBV12-3/TRBV12-4 | few | TRBJ1-1 | .
CASSPGGYPRGYDGTDTQYF | TGTGCCAGCAGCCCCGGCGGCTATCCTCGCGGGTACGATGGCACAGATACGCAGTATTTT | TRBV5-6 | . | TRBJ2-3 | .
CASRLAARRYEQYF | TGTGCCAGCAGACTTGCTGCTAGGCGCTACGAGCAGTACTTC | TRBV12-3/TRBV12-4 | many | TRBJ2-7 | .
CSLTPGLYNEQFF | TGCAGCCTTACGCCGGGTCTATACAATGAGCAGTTCTTC | TRBV29-1 | few | TRBJ2-1 | .
CASSRGVGDYTF | TGTGCCAGCAGCCGAGGGGTCGGAGACTACACCTTC | TRBV3-1 | . | TRBJ1-2 | .
CASSYLGTQYF | TGTGCCAGCAGTTATCTGGGGACCCAGTACTTC | TRBV6-5 | few | TRBJ2-5 | .
CSAYYSYEQYF | TGCAGTGCCTACTACTCCTACGAGCAGTACTTC | TRBV20-1 | . | TRBJ2-7 | .
CAISPGQGLMIAEAFF | TGTGCCATCAGTCCGGGACAGGGGTTGATGATAGCTGAAGCTTTCTTT | TRBV10-3 | few | TRBJ1-1 | TRBD1
CSAYRREGREQYF | TGCAGTGCCTACCGCAGGGAGGGGCGCGAGCAGTACTTC | TRBV20-1 | . | TRBJ2-7 | TRBD2
CASSEFDRASLDTQYF | TGTGCCAGCAGTGAGTTTGACAGGGCTTCGTTGGATACGCAGTATTTT | TRBV2 | many | TRBJ2-3 | TRBD1
CSVEGNGELFF | TGCAGCGTTGAAGGAAACGGGGAGCTGTTTTTT | TRBV29-1 | many | TRBJ2-2 | .
CASSGGVSTEAFF | TGTGCCAGCAGTGGAGGGGTGAGCACTGAAGCTTTCTTT | TRBV12-3/TRBV12-4 | . | TRBJ1-1 | .
CATQTSGAVAGELFF | TGTGCCACACAGACGAGCGGGGCCGTGGCGGGGGAGCTGTTTTTT | TRBV24-1 | . | TRBJ2-2 | TRBD2
CASSLVTVSYGYTF | TGTGCCAGCAGCTTGGTGACCGTCAGCTATGGCTACACCTTC | TRBV5-5 | . | TRBJ1-2 | .
CATSGQGTGQPQHF | TGTGCCACCAGCGGACAGGGTACTGGTCAGCCCCAGCATTTT | TRBV24-1 | . | TRBJ1-5 | TRBD1
CSALGQASYEQYF | TGCAGTGCTCTTGGACAGGCGTCCTACGAGCAGTACTTC | TRBV20-1 | few | TRBJ2-7 | TRBD1
CASSLGPTQFF | TGTGCCAGCAGCTTAGGGCCTACGCAGTTCTTC | TRBV11-3 | . | TRBJ2-1 | .